Below are 27 T cell receptor beta chains sequenced from a single sample in a study of CD8+CD57+ T cells in acquired aplastic anemia. Genomic DNA was employed as the template in profiling TCR beta VDJ and CDR3. TCRdb re-called the reads with MiXCR, one entry per CDR3 protein. Of about 190,000 distinct CDR3 sequences listed, 48% were seen once; the top ten hold over 7.5%. Individuals selected for sequencing had exhibited CD8+CD57+ cell expansion on flow cytometry. The sequencing input was sorted CD4+, CD8+, or CD8+CD57+ T cells (not recorded which) from PBMCs. The receptors were sampled from a human donor with aplastic anemia.

This chain joins TRBV5-1 and TRBJ1-1; D possibly corresponds to TRBD1 (5 bases). Germline CDR1 and CDR2: SGHRS and YFSETQ. The CDR3 loop spans 14 amino acids. Trimming removed 0 bases from V and 6 bases from J, with 12 bases in between. Written as DNA, the CDR3 is TGCGCCAGCAGCTTGGAAGGGGAGGGTGCTGAAGCTTTCTTT. It codes for CASSLEGEGAEAFF.

V is TRBV7-8 and J is TRBJ1-5; D uncertain. V was trimmed by 10 bases and J by 0 bases, leaving 10 bases between them. The CDR3 covers 13 residues. Germline V gene sequence: CDR1 SGHVS, CDR2 FQNEAQ. CDR3 coding DNA: TGTGCCACCGACAAGATTAGCAATCAGCCCCAGCATTTT. It is translated as CATDKISNQPQHF.

The chain carries TRBV19 and TRBJ2-5, with a possible D match to TRBD1 (6 bases). Germline CDR1 LNHDA, CDR2 SQIVND (reference sequence). V gave up 4 bases and J gave up 5 bases, with 11 bases separating them. The CDR3 loop spans 13 amino acids. The CDR3 region is CASSTVRGETQYF. The CDR3 DNA is TGTGCCAGTAGTACAGTGAGGGGGGAGACCCAGTACTTC.

This clonotype occurred many times. This chain links TRBV4-1 with TRBJ2-7; TRBD2 aligns across 9 bases. The V segment lost 2 bases and the J segment 5 bases; nucleotides outside the gene matches: 13. This CDR3 contains 17 residues. Germline loops: CDR1 MGHRA, CDR2 YSYEKL. CDR3 residues: CASSQNFRLAEDHEQYF. The CDR3, as DNA: TGCGCCAGCAGCCAAAATTTTAGACTAGCGGAGGACCACGAGCAGTACTTC.

Points on this clonotype: A much more abundant neighbour one base away suggests this may be a read error. The genes are TRBV2 and TRBJ1-1; D is ambiguous. CDR3 length: 13 amino acids. Germline V gene data show CDR1 as SNHLY and CDR2 as FYNNEI. Written as DNA, the CDR3 is TGTGTCAGCAAGGACTACTTGAACACTGAAGCTTTCTTT. It is translated as CVSKDYLNTEAFF. The full variable domain, with the rest looked up from reference TRBV2 and TRBJ1-1, is EPEVTQTPSHQVTQMGQEVILRCVPISNHLYFYWYRQILGQKVEFLVSFYNNEISEKSEIFDDQFSVERPDGSNFTLKIRSTKLEDSAMYFCVSKDYLNTEAFFGQGTRLTVV.

Note on this clonotype: One base away lies a much larger clone, so this may be a sequencing read error. In this CDR3 the conserved last residue, phenylalanine or tryptophan, is missing, so a read error is likely. CDR3 residues: CASSRDGNNQPQHL. CDR3 coding DNA: TGCGCCAGCAGCAGGGACGGAAACAATCAGCCCCAGCATCTT. V gene TRBV5-1 combines with J gene TRBJ1-5; TRBD1 might be the D (5 bases). CDR3 length: 14 amino acids. Trimming took off 4 bases at V and 3 bases at J, with 11 bases between the two ends. Germline V gene lookup returns CDR1 SGHRS and CDR2 YFSETQ.

This clonotype has a count of ten or more. J is TRBJ2-1 and V is TRBV9, with 7 positions matching TRBD2. V was clipped by 0 bases and J by 4 bases; unmatched bases: 4. The CDR3 length is 15 residues. Germline lookup yields CDR1 SGDLS and CDR2 YYNGEE. The CDR3 loop is CASSVAGREYNEQFF. CDR3 bases: TGTGCCAGCAGCGTAGCGGGGAGGGAGTACAATGAGCAGTTCTTC.

This clonotype has a count of ten or more. The V call is TRBV5-4, the J call TRBJ1-1; D not certain. Trimming took off 0 bases at V and 0 bases at J, with 9 bases between the two ends. The CDR3 is 15 residues long. Per the germline V gene, CDR1 is SGHNT and CDR2 is YYREEE (reference sequence). The CDR3 loop reads CASSLVGPLNTEAFF. The CDR3 DNA sequence: TGTGCCAGCAGCTTGGTAGGGCCCCTGAACACTGAAGCTTTCTTT.

The V call is TRBV12-3 or TRBV12-4, the J call TRBJ1-1; TRBD1 is a possible D gene (6 bases). With 2 bases removed from V and 2 bases from J, the gap between germline ends came to 9 bases. The CDR3 runs 14 residues. Here the CDR3 reads CASSLRQDNTEAFF. CDR3 in DNA: TGTGCCAGCAGTTTAAGACAGGATAACACTGAAGCTTTCTTT.

This clonotype was picked up a small number of times. The chain employs TRBV7-9 and TRBJ1-4; D is unresolved. The CDR3 runs 13 residues. Germline assignment: CDR1 SEHNR and CDR2 FQNEAQ (reference sequence). Trimming took 1 base from V and 8 from J, leaving 8 bases between them. In DNA form, the CDR3 reads TGTGCCAGCAGCTTAGACGGATACGAAAAACTGTTTTTT. Translated: CASSLDGYEKLFF.

The chain has TRBV24-1 and TRBJ2-7, with 12 bases lining up with TRBD1. The CDR3 is 15 amino acids. V was clipped by 11 bases and J by 4 bases; unmatched bases: 11. Germline CDR1 reads KGHDR; CDR2 reads SFDVKD. This CDR3 is CASSQSGQGAYEQYF. Here the CDR3 DNA reads TGTGCCAGCAGCCAATCGGGACAGGGGGCTTACGAGCAGTACTTC.

The chain recombines TRBV20-1 with TRBJ1-1, with 8 bases identical to TRBD1. Per the germline V gene, CDR1 is DFQATT and CDR2 is SNEGSKA (reference sequence). The CDR3 sequence is 13 residues long. Unmatched junction bases numbered 8, after V lost 6 bases and J lost 5 bases. The CDR3 sequence: CSATPGGRTEAFF. The DNA of the CDR3 is TGCAGTGCAACCCCAGGGGGCAGGACTGAAGCTTTCTTT.

This clonotype was seen many times. The chain joins TRBV5-1 to TRBJ1-1; 7 nucleotides align to TRBD1. The germline V gene encodes CDR1 SGHRS and CDR2 YFSETQ. The junction had 10 bases not matched to a gene; V was cut back by 4 bases and J by 4 bases. The CDR3 is 15 residues long. DNA of the CDR3: TGCGCCAGCAGCCCACAGGGGTGGGGGGGCACTGAAGCTTTCTTT. This sequence encodes CASSPQGWGGTEAFF. Combining the CDR3 with reference TRBV5-1 and TRBJ1-1 gives the whole variable domain KAGVTQTPRYLIKTRGQQVTLSCSPISGHRSVSWYQQTPGQGLQFLFEYFSETQRNKGNFPGRFSGRQFSNSRSEMNVSTLELGDSALYLCASSPQGWGGTEAFFGQGTRLTVV.

This clonotype was observed many times. V and J are TRBV6-1 and TRBJ1-6; 8 positions match TRBD1. Germline V lookup: CDR1 MNHNS, CDR2 SASEGT. This CDR3 contains 15 residues. V trimming: 6 bases; J trimming: 7 bases; junction bases outside the gene matches: 8. CDR3 in amino acids: CASRRDRSGNSPLHF. In DNA, the CDR3 is TGTGCCAGCAGAAGGGACAGGTCGGGAAATTCACCCCTCCACTTT.

This sequence joins TRBV19 and TRBJ1-5, with D perhaps TRBD1 (5 bases). The V end lost 3 bases, the J end lost 0 bases, and 12 bases lay between the germline ends. The CDR3 is 16 residues long. Germline CDR1 reads LNHDA; CDR2 reads SQIVND (reference sequence). CDR3 residues: CASSIKGARSNQPQHF. The CDR3 DNA reads as TGTGCCAGTAGTATCAAAGGGGCGCGTAGCAATCAGCCCCAGCATTTT.

This clonotype has ten or more counts. The chain is built from TRBV2 and TRBJ1-5; 9 bases agree with TRBD1. The CDR3 has 13 residues. The ends lost 9 bases at V and 5 bases at J; junction bases unmatched: 5. Germline V gives CDR1 SNHLY, CDR2 FYNNEI. The CDR3 coding sequence is TGTGCCAGTAATACAGGGGGCTATCAGCCCCAGCATTTT. It yields the protein CASNTGGYQPQHF.

This clonotype came up a few times. The CDR3 is CASSHRRDSGEKLFF. CDR3 DNA: TGTGCCAGCAGCCACCGACGGGACAGCGGTGAAAAACTGTTTTTT. The rearrangement joins TRBV3-1 to TRBJ1-4; 7 positions agree with TRBD1. Germline values: CDR1 LGHDT, CDR2 YNNKEL (reference sequence). Losses at the gene ends were 3 bases for V and 7 bases for J; bases not matched to a gene: 8. There are 15 residues in the CDR3. The complete variable domain, with remaining parts taken from reference TRBV3-1 and TRBJ1-4, reads DTAVSQTPKYLVTQMGNDKSIKCEQNLGHDTMYWYKQDSKKFLKIMFSYNNKELIINETVPNRFSPKSPDKAHLNLHINSLELGDSAVYFCASSHRRDSGEKLFFGSGTQLSVL.

The chain has TRBV7-2 and TRBJ2-7; 7 positions agree with TRBD2. Per the germline V gene, CDR1 is SGHTA and CDR2 is FQGNSA. The V gene end was trimmed by 3 bases and the J gene end by 4 bases; junction bases not matched to a gene: 9. There are 15 residues in the CDR3. CDR3 region: CASSLDPSGIYEQYF. Here the CDR3 DNA reads TGTGCCAGCAGCTTGGACCCTAGCGGAATTTACGAGCAGTACTTC.

The chain employs TRBV5-1 and TRBJ2-3; D not certain. Germline V gives CDR1 SGHRS, CDR2 YFSETQ. V lost 0 bases, J lost 2 bases, and 10 bases lay in between. The length of the CDR3 is 15 residues. The CDR3 DNA reads as TGCGCCAGCAGCTTGGGTTTCTCGAACACAGATACGCAGTATTTT. Protein: CASSLGFSNTDTQYF.

This clonotype turned up a few times. The CDR3 coding sequence is TGCAGCGTTGTCGGCCAGATGAACACTGAAGCTTTCTTT. The encoded protein is CSVVGQMNTEAFF. The chain carries TRBV29-1 and TRBJ1-1; D is unresolved. The V end lost 4 bases, the J end lost 0 bases, and 9 bases lay between the germline ends. CDR1 is SQVTM, CDR2 ANQGSEA, per germline. This CDR3 has 13 amino acids.

Concerning this clonotype itself: The junction does not match germline at one end; this may be a read error. The chain couples TRBV6-5 to TRBJ1-3; no firm D call. Germline V gives CDR1 MNHEY, CDR2 SVGAGI. This CDR3 has 14 residues. In DNA, the CDR3 is TGTGCCAGCAGTTACGGCAACTCTGGAAACGCCATATATTTT. This sequence encodes CASSYGNSGNAIYF.

V gene TRBV4-3 combines with J gene TRBJ2-2; D is unclear. The CDR3 has 15 residues. Germline assignment: CDR1 LGHNA and CDR2 YSLEER. V gave up 0 bases and J gave up 7 bases, with 12 bases separating them. The CDR3 is CASSQDTTSLGELFF. The CDR3 DNA reads TGCGCCAGCAGCCAAGATACAACCAGCCTCGGGGAGCTGTTTTTT.

The chain has TRBV10-3 and TRBJ2-3, with 8 bases aligning to TRBD1. Germline V lookup: CDR1 ENHRY, CDR2 SYGVKD. CDR3 length: 16 amino acids. V lost 0 bases and J lost 1; bases outside the gene matches: 3. The CDR3 bases are TGTGCCATCAGTGAGTCCTCGACAGGGGGCACAGATACGCAGTATTTT. This encodes CAISESSTGGTDTQYF.

This clonotype was detected only a few times. The chain combines TRBV7-2 with TRBJ2-3, with a tentative D call TRBD1 (6 bases). This CDR3 contains 13 residues. V was cut by 6 bases and J by 6 bases, with 13 bases left in between. Germline-derived CDR1 and CDR2 are SGHTA and FQGNSA. CDR3 residues: CASRSVGADTQYF. CDR3 nucleotides: TGTGCCAGCAGATCGGTGGGGGCTGATACGCAGTATTTT.

V gene TRBV20-1 combines with J gene TRBJ2-1, with 8 bases matching TRBD2. The germline CDR1 and CDR2 sequences are DFQATT and SNEGSKA (reference sequence). CDR3 length: 13 amino acids. J gave up 15 bases and V 3 bases, and 13 bases lay outside the gene matches. CDR3 residues: CSARNREGVARFF. The CDR3 DNA follows: TGCAGTGCTAGGAACCGGGAGGGAGTCGCTCGGTTCTTC.

The V and J genes are TRBV7-3 and TRBJ1-6; D uncertain. The CDR3 runs to 15 residues. V was trimmed by 0 bases and J by 5 bases, leaving 8 bases between them. Germline-derived CDR1 and CDR2 are SGHTA and FQGTGA. CDR3 nucleotides: TGTGCCAGCAGCTTAACGGTAGCAAATAATTCACCCCTCCACTTT. Its protein is CASSLTVANNSPLHF.

CDR3 loop: CASSFVDGETQYF. CDR3 DNA: TGTGCCAGCAGCTTCGTGGATGGAGAGACCCAGTACTTC. The chain carries TRBV7-9 and TRBJ2-5; D remains unclear. This CDR3 has 13 residues. Trimming pared 3 bases from V and 4 bases from J, leaving 9 bases between. Germline V CDR1 and CDR2: SEHNR, FQNEAQ (reference sequence). The full variable domain, completed using reference TRBV7-9 and TRBJ2-5, is DTGVSQNPRHKITKRGQNVTFRCDPISEHNRLYWYRQTLGQGPEFLTYFQNEAQLEKSRLLSDRFSAERPKGSFSTLEIQRTEQGDSAMYLCASSFVDGETQYFGPGTRLLVL.